These T cell receptor beta chains were read from a single sample in a study of cytomegalovirus exposure and HLA in healthy donors. Method: immunoSEQ multiplex PCR; TCRdb's copy keeps in-frame clones and lacks some. The sample lists 120,000 to 150,000 clones; about 85% were seen once. What was sequenced was PBMCs. The receptor source for this set is a boy between 2 and 10 years old in good health and CMV-seronegative. The CDR3 runs from the conserved cysteine through the conserved F or W. The D gene is left open where the match is weak. Only some rows state a clone size, as once, few, many or a class for expanded clones.

cdr3_aa | cdr3_nt | j_call | clone_size | v_call | d_call
CASSSGLKGSYGYTF | TGTGCCAGCAGTTCCGGCTTAAAGGGGTCTTATGGCTACACCTTC | TRBJ1-2 | - | TRBV5-4 | -
CASSEYPTTGQPQHF | TGTGCCAGCAGTGAATACCCCACTACGGGGCAGCCCCAGCATTTT | TRBJ1-5 | - | TRBV2 | -
CASGLASGWTETQYF | TGTGCTAGTGGTTTGGCCTCAGGGTGGACAGAGACCCAGTACTTC | TRBJ2-5 | - | TRBV12-5 | -
CASSPLGQGLGNTEAFF | TGTGCCAGCTCACCACTCGGACAGGGGTTAGGAAACACTGAAGCTTTCTTT | TRBJ1-1 | - | TRBV18 | TRBD1
CASTAGRNTGELFF | TGTGCCAGCACGGCAGGCAGGAACACCGGGGAGCTGTTTTTT | TRBJ2-2 | - | TRBV2 | -
CASSLDLAGGKRSYEQYF | TGCGCCAGCAGCTTGGATTTAGCGGGAGGAAAACGGTCCTACGAGCAGTACTTC | TRBJ2-7 | - | TRBV5-1 | TRBD2
CSSSLEFNYGYTF | TGTTCCAGCAGCTTGGAGTTTAACTATGGCTACACCTTC | TRBJ1-2 | - | TRBV7-9 | -
CASSPDTQYF | TGTGCCAGCTCCCCGGATACGCAGTATTTT | TRBJ2-3 | - | TRBV6-1 | -
CATSSVPRGRGSQPQHF | TGTGCCACCAGCAGCGTACCCAGGGGGCGAGGTTCCCAGCCCCAGCATTTT | TRBJ1-5 | - | TRBV15 | TRBD1
CASSFPATDEKLFF | TGTGCCAGCAGCTTCCCAGCGACCGACGAAAAACTGTTTTTT | TRBJ1-4 | few | TRBV7-9 | -
CASSIEFLQGKETQYF | TGTGCCAGTAGTATAGAGTTTCTACAGGGCAAAGAGACCCAGTACTTC | TRBJ2-5 | - | TRBV19 | -
CASSVEGLAEYEQYF | TGTGCCAGCAGCGTAGAGGGACTAGCGGAATACGAGCAGTACTTC | TRBJ2-7 | - | TRBV9 | TRBD2
CASSISPGTGLYEQYF | TGTGCCAGCAGCATCTCCCCCGGGACAGGCCTATACGAGCAGTACTTC | TRBJ2-7 | - | TRBV11-1 | TRBD1